The clone carrying this TCR beta chain was seen only a few times. Antigen: not known. Per germline, CDR1 LGHNA and CDR2 YNFKEQ. The CDR3 contains 15 residues. Trimming removed 0 bases at V and 6 bases at J, with 15 bases between. Assay used: immunoSEQ multiplex PCR; TCRdb lists only in-frame clones, some missing. The sample carries around 14,000 clones, 65% to 85% recorded once. The record originates from a study of early stage breast cancer tumors. Study-wide background: ER+/PR+/HER2- status applied to about 80% of the 16 invasive breast tumors. The ER+/PR+/HER2- tumors included 7 or 8 ductal and a few lobular carcinomas.

Notes on the study in general: Unsorted bulk genomic DNA sequencing lacked pairing and functional marker data.

This TCR derives from a person under 45 with breast cancer. This sequence joins TRBV4-2 and TRBJ2-7, with D possibly being TRBD2 (6 bases). Input material: normal breast tissue next to the tumor. The CDR3 nucleotides are TGTGCCAGCAGCCAAGATCAAGGGACTCCCTCCGAGCAGTACTTC. It encodes CASSQDQGTPSEQYF.